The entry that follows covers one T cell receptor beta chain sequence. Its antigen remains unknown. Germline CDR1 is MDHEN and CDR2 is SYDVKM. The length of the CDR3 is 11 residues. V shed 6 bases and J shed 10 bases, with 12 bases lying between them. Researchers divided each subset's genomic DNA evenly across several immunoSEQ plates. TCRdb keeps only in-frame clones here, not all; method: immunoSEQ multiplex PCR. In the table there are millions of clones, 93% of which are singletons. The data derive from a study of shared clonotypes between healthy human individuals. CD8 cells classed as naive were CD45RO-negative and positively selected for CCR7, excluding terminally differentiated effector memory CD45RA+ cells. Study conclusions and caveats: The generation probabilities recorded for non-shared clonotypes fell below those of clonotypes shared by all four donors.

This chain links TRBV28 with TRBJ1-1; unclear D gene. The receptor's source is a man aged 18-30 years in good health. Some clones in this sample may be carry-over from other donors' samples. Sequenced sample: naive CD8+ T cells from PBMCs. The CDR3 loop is CASSSRVVAFF. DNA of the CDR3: TGTGCCAGCAGCTCGAGGGTGGTAGCTTTCTTT.